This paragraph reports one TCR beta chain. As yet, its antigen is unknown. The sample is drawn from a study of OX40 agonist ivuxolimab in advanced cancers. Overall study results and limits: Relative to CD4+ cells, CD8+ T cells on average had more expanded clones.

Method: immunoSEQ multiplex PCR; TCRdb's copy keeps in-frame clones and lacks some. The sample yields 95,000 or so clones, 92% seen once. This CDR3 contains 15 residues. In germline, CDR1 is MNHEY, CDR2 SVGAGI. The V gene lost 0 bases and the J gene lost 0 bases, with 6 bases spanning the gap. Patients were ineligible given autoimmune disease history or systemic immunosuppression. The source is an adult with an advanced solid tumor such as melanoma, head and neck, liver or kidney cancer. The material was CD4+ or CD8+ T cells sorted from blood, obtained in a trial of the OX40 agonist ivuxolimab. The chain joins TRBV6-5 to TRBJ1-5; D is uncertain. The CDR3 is CASSYSGSSNQPQHF. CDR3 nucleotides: TGTGCCAGCAGTTACTCAGGGAGTAGCAATCAGCCCCAGCATTTT.